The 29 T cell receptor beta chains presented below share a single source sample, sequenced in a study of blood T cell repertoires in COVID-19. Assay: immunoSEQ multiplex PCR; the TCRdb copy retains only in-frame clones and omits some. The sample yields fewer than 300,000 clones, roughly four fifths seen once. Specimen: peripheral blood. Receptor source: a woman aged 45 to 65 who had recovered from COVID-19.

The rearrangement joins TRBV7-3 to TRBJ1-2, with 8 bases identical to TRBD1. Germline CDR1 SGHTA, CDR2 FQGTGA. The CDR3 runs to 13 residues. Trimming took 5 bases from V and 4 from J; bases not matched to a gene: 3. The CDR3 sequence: CASSETGAYGYTF. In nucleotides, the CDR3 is TGTGCCAGCAGCGAGACAGGGGCCTATGGCTACACCTTC.

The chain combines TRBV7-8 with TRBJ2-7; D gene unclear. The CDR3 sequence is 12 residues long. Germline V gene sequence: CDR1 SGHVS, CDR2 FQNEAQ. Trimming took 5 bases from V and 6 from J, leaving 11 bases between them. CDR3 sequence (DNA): TGTGCCAGCAGCCCCGCGTGGAGCGAGCAGTACTTC. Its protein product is CASSPAWSEQYF.

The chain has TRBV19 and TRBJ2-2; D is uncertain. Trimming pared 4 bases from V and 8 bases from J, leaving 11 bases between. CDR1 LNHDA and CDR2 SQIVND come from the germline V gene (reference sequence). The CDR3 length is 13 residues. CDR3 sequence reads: CASSTTLRGELFF. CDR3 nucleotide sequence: TGTGCCAGTAGTACGACTCTTCGAGGGGAGCTGTTTTTT. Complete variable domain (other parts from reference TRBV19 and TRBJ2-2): DGGITQSPKYLFRKEGQNVTLSCEQNLNHDAMYWYRQDPGQGLRLIYYSQIVNDFQKGDIAEGYSVSREKKESFPLTVTSAQKNPTAFYLCASSTTLRGELFFGEGSRLTVL.

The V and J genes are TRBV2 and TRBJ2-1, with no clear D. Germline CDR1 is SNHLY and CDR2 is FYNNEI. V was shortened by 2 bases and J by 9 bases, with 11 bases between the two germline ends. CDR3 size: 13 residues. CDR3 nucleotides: TGTGCCAGCAGTGAAAAGGAGCTCTCTGAGCAGTTCTTC. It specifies CASSEKELSEQFF. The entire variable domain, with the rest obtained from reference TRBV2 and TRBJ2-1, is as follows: EPEVTQTPSHQVTQMGQEVILRCVPISNHLYFYWYRQILGQKVEFLVSFYNNEISEKSEIFDDQFSVERPDGSNFTLKIRSTKLEDSAMYFCASSEKELSEQFFGPGTRLTVL.

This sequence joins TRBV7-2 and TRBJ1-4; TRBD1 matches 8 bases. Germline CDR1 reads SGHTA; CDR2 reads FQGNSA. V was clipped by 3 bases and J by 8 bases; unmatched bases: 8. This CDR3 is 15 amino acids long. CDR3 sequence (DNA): TGTGCCAGCAGCTTTAGTAACAGGGGGAACGAAAAACTGTTTTTT. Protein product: CASSFSNRGNEKLFF.

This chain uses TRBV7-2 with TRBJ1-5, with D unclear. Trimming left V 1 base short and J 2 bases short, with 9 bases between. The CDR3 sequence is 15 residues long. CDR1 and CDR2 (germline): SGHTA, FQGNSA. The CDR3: CASSLGAGGNQPQHF. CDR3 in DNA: TGTGCCAGCAGCTTAGGGGCCGGTGGCAATCAGCCCCAGCATTTT.

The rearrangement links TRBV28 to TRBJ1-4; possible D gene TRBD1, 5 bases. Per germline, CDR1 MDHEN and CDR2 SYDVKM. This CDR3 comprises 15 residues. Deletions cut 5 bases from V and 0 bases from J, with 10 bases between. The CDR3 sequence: CASSLTVATNEKLFF. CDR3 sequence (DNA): TGTGCCAGCAGTCTGACAGTTGCAACTAATGAAAAACTGTTTTTT.

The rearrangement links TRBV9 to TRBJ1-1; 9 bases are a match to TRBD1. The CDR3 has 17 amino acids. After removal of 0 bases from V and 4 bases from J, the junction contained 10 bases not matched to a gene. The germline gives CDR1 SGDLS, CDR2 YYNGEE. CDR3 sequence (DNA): TGTGCCAGCAGCGTAGTGGGGACAGGGAGCCAGCGCACTGAAGCTTTCTTT. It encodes CASSVVGTGSQRTEAFF.

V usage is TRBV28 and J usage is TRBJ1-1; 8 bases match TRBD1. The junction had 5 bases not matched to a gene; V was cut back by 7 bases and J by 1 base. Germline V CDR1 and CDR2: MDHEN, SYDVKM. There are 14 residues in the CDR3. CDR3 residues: CASNWGQANTEAFF. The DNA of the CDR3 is TGTGCCAGCAATTGGGGACAGGCGAACACTGAAGCTTTCTTT. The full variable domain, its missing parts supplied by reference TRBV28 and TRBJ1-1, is DVKVTQSSRYLVKRTGEKVFLECVQDMDHENMFWYRQDPGLGLRLIYFSYDVKMKEKGDIPEGYSVSREKKERFSLILESASTNQTSMYLCASNWGQANTEAFFGQGTRLTVV.

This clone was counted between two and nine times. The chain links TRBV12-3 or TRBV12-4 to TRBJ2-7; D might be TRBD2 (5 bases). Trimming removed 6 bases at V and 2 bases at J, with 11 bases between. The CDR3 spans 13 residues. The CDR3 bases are TGTGCCAGCAGGCCCGCTAGCACCTACGAGCAGTACTTC. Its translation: CASRPASTYEQYF.

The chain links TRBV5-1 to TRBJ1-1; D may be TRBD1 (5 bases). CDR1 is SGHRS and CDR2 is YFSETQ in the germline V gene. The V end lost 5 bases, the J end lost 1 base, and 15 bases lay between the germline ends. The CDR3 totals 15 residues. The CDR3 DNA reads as TGCGCCAGCAGTTCATATGGAGGGACGAACACTGAAGCTTTCTTT. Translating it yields CASSSYGGTNTEAFF.

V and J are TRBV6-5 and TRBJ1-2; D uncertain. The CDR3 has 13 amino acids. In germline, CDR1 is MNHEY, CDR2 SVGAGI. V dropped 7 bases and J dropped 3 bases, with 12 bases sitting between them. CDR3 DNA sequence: TGTGCCAGCACCGACCTTACAGACTATGGCTACACCTTC. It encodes CASTDLTDYGYTF.

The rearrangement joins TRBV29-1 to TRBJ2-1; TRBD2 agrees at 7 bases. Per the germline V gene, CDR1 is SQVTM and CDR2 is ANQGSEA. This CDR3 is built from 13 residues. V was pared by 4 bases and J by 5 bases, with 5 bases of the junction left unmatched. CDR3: CSVATSRHNEQFF. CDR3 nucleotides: TGCAGCGTTGCGACTAGCCGGCACAATGAGCAGTTCTTC.

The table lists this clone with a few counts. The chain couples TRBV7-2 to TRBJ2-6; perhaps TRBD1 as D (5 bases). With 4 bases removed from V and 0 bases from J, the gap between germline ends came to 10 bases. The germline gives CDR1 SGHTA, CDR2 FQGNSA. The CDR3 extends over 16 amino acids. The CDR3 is CASSSQVSSGANVLTF. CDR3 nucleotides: TGTGCCAGCAGCTCACAGGTTAGCTCTGGGGCCAACGTCCTGACTTTC.

The CDR3, as DNA: TGTGCCAGCGGGGAGATGAACACCGGGGAGCTGTTTTTT. It encodes CASGEMNTGELFF. The J gene is TRBJ2-2, the V gene TRBV7-3; perhaps TRBD2 as D (5 bases). The CDR3 extends over 13 amino acids. The V end lost 8 bases, the J end lost 1 base, and 8 bases lay between the germline ends. CDR1 is SGHTA and CDR2 is FQGTGA in the germline V gene.

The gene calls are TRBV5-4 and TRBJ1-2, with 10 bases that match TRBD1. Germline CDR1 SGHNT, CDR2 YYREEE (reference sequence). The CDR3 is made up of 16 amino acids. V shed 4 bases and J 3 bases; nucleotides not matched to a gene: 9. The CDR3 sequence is CASSPDRGITHYGYTF. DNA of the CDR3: TGTGCCAGCAGCCCGGACAGGGGGATAACGCACTATGGCTACACCTTC. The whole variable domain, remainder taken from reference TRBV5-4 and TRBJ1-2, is ETGVTQSPTHLIKTRGQQVTLRCSSQSGHNTVSWYQQALGQGPQFIFQYYREEENGRGNFPPRFSGLQFPNYSSELNVNALELDDSALYLCASSPDRGITHYGYTFGSGTRLTVV.

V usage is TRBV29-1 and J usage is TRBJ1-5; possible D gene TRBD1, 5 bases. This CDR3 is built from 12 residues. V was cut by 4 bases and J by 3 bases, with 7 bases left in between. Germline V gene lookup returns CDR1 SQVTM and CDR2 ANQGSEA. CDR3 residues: CSVAGPNQPQHF. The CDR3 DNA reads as TGCAGCGTTGCAGGGCCCAATCAGCCCCAGCATTTT.

CDR3 region: CSVAPFRESYEQYF. The CDR3 DNA reads as TGCAGCGTTGCCCCGTTCAGGGAATCCTACGAGCAGTACTTC. V gene TRBV29-1 combines with J gene TRBJ2-7; possibly TRBD1 for D (5 bases). This CDR3 has 14 amino acids. V lost 4 bases and J 1 base, leaving 14 bases between the germline ends. Per germline, CDR1 SQVTM and CDR2 ANQGSEA.

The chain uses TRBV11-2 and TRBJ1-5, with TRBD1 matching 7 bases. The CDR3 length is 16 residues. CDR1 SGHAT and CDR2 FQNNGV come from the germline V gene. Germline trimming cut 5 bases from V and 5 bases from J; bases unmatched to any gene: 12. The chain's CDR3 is CASSLSMRDSHQPQHF. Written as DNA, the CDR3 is TGTGCCAGCAGCCTAAGTATGCGGGACAGCCATCAGCCCCAGCATTTT.

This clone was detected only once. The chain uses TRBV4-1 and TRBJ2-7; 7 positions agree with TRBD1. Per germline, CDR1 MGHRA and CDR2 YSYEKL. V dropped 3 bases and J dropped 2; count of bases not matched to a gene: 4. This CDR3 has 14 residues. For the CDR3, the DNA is TGCGCCAGCAGCCAGACACAGGGGACCTACGAGCAGTACTTC. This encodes CASSQTQGTYEQYF.

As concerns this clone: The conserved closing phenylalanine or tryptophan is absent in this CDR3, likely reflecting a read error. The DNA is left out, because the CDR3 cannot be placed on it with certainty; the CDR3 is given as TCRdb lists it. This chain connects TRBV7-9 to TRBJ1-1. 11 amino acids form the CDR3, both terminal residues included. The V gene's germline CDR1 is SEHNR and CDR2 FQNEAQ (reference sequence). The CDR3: CASSSGSNPAL.

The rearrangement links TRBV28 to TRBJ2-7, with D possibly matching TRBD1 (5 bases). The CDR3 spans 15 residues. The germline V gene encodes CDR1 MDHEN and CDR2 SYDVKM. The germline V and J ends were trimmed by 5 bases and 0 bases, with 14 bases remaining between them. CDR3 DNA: TGTGCCAGCAGTACTTTGACAGAATACTCCTACGAGCAGTACTTC. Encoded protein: CASSTLTEYSYEQYF.

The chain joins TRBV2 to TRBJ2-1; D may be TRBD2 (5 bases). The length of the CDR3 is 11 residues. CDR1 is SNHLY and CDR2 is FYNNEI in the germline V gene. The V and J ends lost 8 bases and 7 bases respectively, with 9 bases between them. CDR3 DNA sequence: TGTGCCAGCGAGGGAGCGAATGAGCAGTTCTTC. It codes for CASEGANEQFF.

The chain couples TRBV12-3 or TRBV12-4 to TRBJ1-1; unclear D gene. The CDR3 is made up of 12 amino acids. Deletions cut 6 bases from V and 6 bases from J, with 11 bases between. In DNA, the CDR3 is TGTGCCAGCAGGAGAACAGAGCCTGAAGCTTTCTTT. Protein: CASRRTEPEAFF.

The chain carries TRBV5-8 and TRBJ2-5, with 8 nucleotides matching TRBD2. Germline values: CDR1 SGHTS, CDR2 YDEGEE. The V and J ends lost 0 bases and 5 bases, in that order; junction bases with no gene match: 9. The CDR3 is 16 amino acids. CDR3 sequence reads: CASSLGERGIRETQYF. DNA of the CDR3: TGTGCCAGCAGCTTGGGGGAGCGGGGGATTCGGGAGACCCAGTACTTC.

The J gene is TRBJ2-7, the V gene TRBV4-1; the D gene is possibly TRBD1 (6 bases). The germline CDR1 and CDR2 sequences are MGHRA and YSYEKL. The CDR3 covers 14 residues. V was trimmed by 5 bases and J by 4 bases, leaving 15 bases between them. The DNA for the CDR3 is TGCGCCAGCAGCAGAGGCGCAGGGGAATACGAGCAGTACTTC. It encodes CASSRGAGEYEQYF.

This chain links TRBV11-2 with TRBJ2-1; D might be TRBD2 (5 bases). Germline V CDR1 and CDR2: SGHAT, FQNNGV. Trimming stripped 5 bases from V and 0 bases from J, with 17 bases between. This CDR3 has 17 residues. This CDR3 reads CASSASTRTGSYNEQFF. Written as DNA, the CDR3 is TGTGCCAGCAGCGCCAGCACTAGGACGGGCTCCTACAATGAGCAGTTCTTC.

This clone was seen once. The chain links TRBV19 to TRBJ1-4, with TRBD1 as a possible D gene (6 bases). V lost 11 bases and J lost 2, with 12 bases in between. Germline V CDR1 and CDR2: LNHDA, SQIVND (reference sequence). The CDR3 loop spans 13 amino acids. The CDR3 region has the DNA TGTGCCCCCCGCGGACAGACTAATGAAAAACTGTTTTTT. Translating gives CAPRGQTNEKLFF.

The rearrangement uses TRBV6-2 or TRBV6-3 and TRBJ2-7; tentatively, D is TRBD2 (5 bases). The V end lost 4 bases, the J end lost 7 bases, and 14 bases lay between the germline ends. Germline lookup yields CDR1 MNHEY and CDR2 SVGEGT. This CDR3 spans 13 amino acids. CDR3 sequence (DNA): TGTGCCAGCAGTTCCTCCGGGGTGGGGGAGCAGTACTTC. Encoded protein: CASSSSGVGEQYF.